Each of the 14 T cell receptor beta chains below was sequenced from the same sample in a study of T cell repertoires in cytomegalovirus infection. The antigens these receptors bind are not known. TCRdb ran MiXCR on the reads and lists one entry per CDR3 protein. The sample consists of hundreds of thousands of distinct CDR3 sequences, about a third of them appearing once. The sample here was cultured CD8+ T cells from PBMCs, taken from culture after CMV antigen stimulation. Receptor source: a human donor in good health (CMV status not recorded). Some clones in this sample may be carry-over from other donors' samples.

This clonotype appeared many times. The gene calls are TRBV20-1 and TRBJ2-7; 9 bases align to TRBD1. In germline, CDR1 is DFQATT, CDR2 SNEGSKA (reference sequence). J was trimmed by 5 bases and V by 1 base; bases with no gene match: 6. The CDR3 runs to 14 residues. CDR3 amino acids: CSARGLGQGNEQYV. DNA for the CDR3: TGCAGTGCTAGAGGTTTGGGACAGGGTAACGAGCAGTACGTC.

V is TRBV3-1 and J is TRBJ2-5, with D tentatively TRBD1 or TRBD2 (5 bases each). Germline CDR1 reads LGHDT; CDR2 reads YNNKEL (reference sequence). Trimming cost V 1 base and J 2 bases, with 8 bases left between them. This CDR3 has 14 amino acids. The CDR3 loop is CASSQAGRQETQYF. As DNA, the CDR3 is TGTGCCAGCAGCCAAGCGGGACGGCAAGAGACCCAGTACTTC.

This clonotype was seen a single time. This chain links TRBV6-5 with TRBJ2-6; 8 bases map to TRBD1. Germline V CDR1 and CDR2: MNHEY, SVGAGI. This CDR3 has 15 residues. With 7 bases clipped from V and 3 bases from J, the junction kept 5 bases outside the gene matches. The CDR3 protein is CASMDRVDGANVLTF. The DNA of the CDR3 is TGTGCCAGCATGGACAGGGTTGATGGGGCCAACGTCCTGACTTTC.

The table lists this clonotype with a few counts. The V and J genes are TRBV12-3 or TRBV12-4 and TRBJ1-5; 7 bases are a match to TRBD1. This CDR3 is 15 amino acids long. Trimming took 1 base from V and 6 from J; bases not matched to a gene: 6. The CDR3 region is CASSLETGRSQPQHF. The CDR3 DNA follows: TGTGCCAGCAGTTTAGAGACAGGGAGATCTCAGCCCCAGCATTTT.

The chain combines TRBV6-2 or TRBV6-3 with TRBJ1-1, with TRBD1 matching over 8 bases. Germline loops: CDR1 MNHEY, CDR2 SVGEGT. Trimming at V came to 5 bases and at J to 5 bases, leaving 10 bases not matched to a gene. The CDR3 runs 15 residues. CDR3 region: CASSQLDRVGTEAFF. CDR3 bases: TGTGCCAGCAGTCAATTGGACAGGGTTGGTACTGAAGCTTTCTTT.

This clonotype was recorded a few times. The chain recombines TRBV6-1 with TRBJ1-6; D unclear. This CDR3 has 15 amino acids. The V end was cut by 7 bases, the J end by 7 bases, with 17 bases between. CDR1 is MNHNS, CDR2 SASEGT, per germline. The CDR3 sequence: CASTPRRDGNSPLHF. CDR3 sequence (DNA): TGTGCCAGCACCCCACGTAGGGATGGGAATTCACCCCTCCACTTT.

V and J are TRBV20-1 and TRBJ1-1; a possible D gene is TRBD1 (6 bases). Looked up from germline, CDR1 is DFQATT and CDR2 is SNEGSKA (reference sequence). The CDR3 loop spans 16 amino acids. Trimming removed 0 bases at V and 3 bases at J, with 17 bases between. The CDR3 region has the DNA TGCAGTGCTAGAGATGGCGGGGGCGCAGTGGACACTGAAGCTTTCTTT. It encodes CSARDGGGAVDTEAFF.

This clonotype was recorded many times. The V gene is TRBV7-8, the J gene TRBJ2-1; TRBD2 might be the D (6 bases). Germline V gene data show CDR1 as SGHVS and CDR2 as FQNEAQ. V was trimmed by 7 bases and J by 0 bases, leaving 13 bases between them. The CDR3 has 15 amino acids. The CDR3 loop is CASNPIGGSYNEQFF. DNA for the CDR3: TGTGCCAGCAACCCTATCGGGGGCTCCTACAATGAGCAGTTCTTC.

This clonotype was seen only a few times. V gene TRBV12-5 combines with J gene TRBJ1-1; 9 bases agree with TRBD1. Germline CDR1 is LGHNT and CDR2 is FRNRAP. J lost 4 bases, V lost 7 bases, and 13 bases had no gene match. CDR3 size: 16 residues. CDR3 coding DNA: TGTGCTAGTGTCCCGCCGTGGGGGACAGGGAGCACTGAAGCTTTCTTT. Amino acids: CASVPPWGTGSTEAFF. The full variable domain, completed using reference TRBV12-5 and TRBJ1-1, is DARVTQTPRHKVTEMGQEVTMRCQPILGHNTVFWYRQTMMQGLELLAYFRNRAPLDDSGMPKDRFSAEMPDATLATLKIQPSEPRDSAVYFCASVPPWGTGSTEAFFGQGTRLTVV.

This clonotype was detected a few times. V is TRBV10-3 and J is TRBJ1-2; tentative D call: TRBD1 (5 bases). This CDR3 is 15 amino acids long. Looked up from germline, CDR1 is ENHRY and CDR2 is SYGVKD. V dropped 2 bases and J dropped 5 bases, with 15 bases sitting between them. The CDR3 is CAISEDRAVVYGYTF. The CDR3 DNA reads TGTGCCATCAGTGAGGACAGAGCGGTGGTGTATGGCTACACCTTC.

The gene calls are TRBV19 and TRBJ2-7, with unresolved D. V lost 2 bases and J lost 1, with 12 bases in between. CDR1 is LNHDA, CDR2 SQIVND, per germline (reference sequence). The length of the CDR3 is 15 residues. CDR3 sequence reads: CASSILAQNSYEQYF. The CDR3 region has the DNA TGTGCCAGTAGTATACTCGCACAGAATTCCTACGAGCAGTACTTC.

The CDR3 DNA is TGTGCCAGCAGTTTATTCGCCGGGGTACCTCTTAGCACAGATACGCAGTATTTT. Translation gives CASSLFAGVPLSTDTQYF. The chain recombines TRBV27 with TRBJ2-3; D may be TRBD2 (5 bases). The CDR3 sequence is 18 residues long. Germline loops: CDR1 MNHEY, CDR2 SMNVEV (reference sequence). V was clipped by 1 base and J by 0 bases, with 17 bases between them.

This clonotype was picked up a small number of times. The CDR3 sequence is CASNKPGQGADEQFF. Written as DNA, the CDR3 is TGTGCCAGCAACAAACCGGGACAGGGGGCAGACGAGCAGTTCTTC. V usage is TRBV12-3 or TRBV12-4 and J usage is TRBJ2-1, with TRBD1 matching over 12 bases. The CDR3 is 15 residues long. V lost 7 bases, J lost 10 bases, and 11 bases stayed unmatched.

With regard to this clonotype: Since a much larger clone is just one base distant, this may be a read error. The chain combines TRBV7-6 with TRBJ2-3; 8 bases are shared with TRBD1. The length of the CDR3 is 16 residues. Germline V gene data show CDR1 as SGHVS and CDR2 as FNYEAQ. The CDR3 region is CAGSPIVQGAIDTQYF. For the CDR3, the DNA is TGTGCCGGCAGCCCGATAGTCCAGGGGGCGATAGATACGCAGTATTTT.